A selection of T cell receptor beta chains follows, all from one sample in a study of CD8+CD57+ T cells in acquired aplastic anemia. TCRdb processed the reads anew with MiXCR; each CDR3 protein has one entry. The sample includes some 200,000 distinct CDR3 sequences, 61% of them seen just once. Sequenced input: sorted CD4+, CD8+, or CD8+CD57+ T cells (not recorded which) from PBMCs. All receptors come from a human donor in good health. The CDR3 runs from the conserved cysteine through the conserved F or W. The D gene is left open where the match is weak. The size of a clone is reported for some rows only, either as once, few or many, or as a class for expanded clones.

V gene: TRBV5-4
J gene: TRBJ2-7
clone size: once
D gene: .
CDR3 protein: CASSFRRGASYEQYF
CDR3 DNA: TGTGCCAGCAGCTTTAGACGGGGAGCTTCCTACGAGCAGTACTTC

V gene: TRBV7-9
J gene: TRBJ1-4
clone size: .
D gene: .
CDR3 protein: CASSVGANEKLFF
CDR3 DNA: TGTGCCAGCAGCGTCGGGGCTAATGAAAAACTGTTTTTT

V gene: TRBV9
J gene: TRBJ2-1
clone size: many
D gene: TRBD2
CDR3 protein: CASSTGTSFGEQFF
CDR3 DNA: TGTGCCAGCAGCACCGGGACTAGCTTTGGTGAGCAGTTCTTC

V gene: TRBV27
J gene: TRBJ2-2
clone size: .
D gene: .
CDR3 protein: CASSLSGRWNTGELFF
CDR3 DNA: TGTGCCAGCAGTTTATCGGGACGGTGGAACACCGGGGAGCTGTTTTTT

V gene: TRBV20-1
J gene: TRBJ1-2
clone size: many
D gene: .
CDR3 protein: CSARDPADGGLPGYTF
CDR3 DNA: TGCAGTGCTAGAGATCCCGCCGACGGGGGACTCCCTGGCTACACCTTC

V gene: TRBV9
J gene: TRBJ1-1
clone size: many
D gene: TRBD1
CDR3 protein: CASSPAGTGGPGTEAFF
CDR3 DNA: TGTGCCAGCAGCCCGGCCGGGACAGGGGGCCCTGGCACTGAAGCTTTCTTT

V gene: TRBV30
J gene: TRBJ1-3
clone size: .
D gene: .
CDR3 protein: CAWSPSGNTIYF
CDR3 DNA: TGTGCCTGGAGTCCTAGCGGAAACACCATATATTTT

V gene: TRBV2
J gene: TRBJ1-2
clone size: few
D gene: TRBD1
CDR3 protein: CARGGEGLRGYTF
CDR3 DNA: TGTGCCAGAGGGGGCGAGGGTTTAAGGGGCTACACCTTC

V gene: TRBV20-1
J gene: TRBJ2-7
clone size: .
D gene: TRBD1
CDR3 protein: CSASGQGAYEQYF
CDR3 DNA: TGCAGTGCTAGTGGACAGGGAGCCTACGAGCAGTACTTC

V gene: TRBV25-1
J gene: TRBJ1-5
clone size: .
D gene: TRBD1
CDR3 protein: CASSEAGGFQPQHF
CDR3 DNA: TGTGCCAGCAGTGAGGCAGGGGGCTTTCAGCCCCAGCATTTT

V gene: TRBV2
J gene: TRBJ2-7
clone size: many
D gene: .
CDR3 protein: CASCDASYEQYF
CDR3 DNA: TGTGCCAGCTGCGACGCTTCCTACGAGCAGTACTTC

V gene: TRBV2
J gene: TRBJ2-7
clone size: .
D gene: TRBD2
CDR3 protein: CASSRTPGLAGGPSYEQYF
CDR3 DNA: TGTGCCAGTTCCCGGACCCCGGGACTAGCGGGGGGGCCCTCCTACGAGCAGTACTTC

V gene: TRBV7-2
J gene: TRBJ1-1
clone size: .
D gene: .
CDR3 protein: CASSLLLSAFF
CDR3 DNA: TGTGCCAGCAGCTTACTATTGTCAGCTTTCTTT

V gene: TRBV20-1
J gene: TRBJ2-7
clone size: .
D gene: TRBD1
CDR3 protein: CSATRLGTGVVEQYF
CDR3 DNA: TGCAGTGCTACTAGGCTCGGGACAGGGGTGGTCGAGCAGTACTTC

V gene: TRBV25-1
J gene: TRBJ1-1
clone size: .
D gene: .
CDR3 protein: CASTGLSTEAFF
CDR3 DNA: TGTGCCAGCACGGGGCTTAGCACTGAAGCTTTCTTT

V gene: TRBV7-3
J gene: TRBJ2-7
clone size: .
D gene: .
CDR3 protein: CASSIYLCSVGLAGTYEQYF
CDR3 DNA: .

V gene: TRBV7-6
J gene: TRBJ2-5
clone size: few
D gene: TRBD2
CDR3 protein: CASSLGQRGGRKETQYF
CDR3 DNA: TGTGCCAGCAGCTTAGGACAACGGGGGGGCAGAAAAGAGACCCAGTACTTC

V gene: TRBV10-1
J gene: TRBJ2-7
clone size: .
D gene: TRBD1
CDR3 protein: CASSGNPGQGAGEQYF
CDR3 DNA: TGCGCCAGCAGCGGTAATCCGGGACAGGGAGCCGGGGAGCAGTACTTC

V gene: TRBV5-1
J gene: TRBJ2-7
clone size: .
D gene: TRBD2
CDR3 protein: CASRRTSGGQYEQYF
CDR3 DNA: TGCGCCAGCAGAAGGACTAGCGGGGGACAGTACGAGCAGTACTTC

V gene: TRBV9
J gene: TRBJ2-7
clone size: many
D gene: TRBD2
CDR3 protein: CASSDGTSGPYEQYF
CDR3 DNA: TGTGCCAGCAGCGACGGGACTAGCGGACCCTACGAGCAGTACTTC

V gene: TRBV7-9
J gene: TRBJ1-5
clone size: .
D gene: TRBD1
CDR3 protein: CASSLPGTGGQPQHF
CDR3 DNA: TGTGCCAGCAGCTTGCCCGGGACAGGGGGCCAGCCCCAGCATTTT

V gene: TRBV5-1
J gene: TRBJ2-7
clone size: .
D gene: .
CDR3 protein: CASSWAQGYEQYF
CDR3 DNA: TGCGCCAGCAGCTGGGCGCAGGGCTACGAGCAGTACTTC

V gene: TRBV7-2
J gene: TRBJ2-2
clone size: many
D gene: TRBD2
CDR3 protein: CASSFPSGGPNTGELFF
CDR3 DNA: TGTGCCAGCAGCTTCCCTAGCGGGGGGCCTAACACCGGGGAGCTGTTTTTT

V gene: TRBV5-1
J gene: TRBJ1-4
clone size: .
D gene: .
CDR3 protein: CASSFGGESEKLFF
CDR3 DNA: TGCGCCAGCAGCTTCGGAGGAGAGAGCGAAAAACTGTTTTTT

V gene: TRBV25-1
J gene: TRBJ2-3
clone size: .
D gene: TRBD2
CDR3 protein: CASSRRGGGTDTQYF
CDR3 DNA: TGTGCCAGCAGCCGACGGGGGGGAGGGACAGATACGCAGTATTTT

V gene: TRBV9
J gene: TRBJ1-2
clone size: few
D gene: TRBD1
CDR3 protein: CASSPPPGTGSTYTF
CDR3 DNA: TGTGCCAGCAGCCCTCCCCCCGGGACAGGGAGTACCTACACCTTC

V gene: TRBV5-8
J gene: TRBJ1-5
clone size: once
D gene: TRBD1
CDR3 protein: CASTLSRGQSNQPQHF
CDR3 DNA: TGTGCCAGCACCCTTAGCAGGGGGCAATCCAATCAGCCCCAGCATTTT

V gene: TRBV20-1
J gene: TRBJ1-2
clone size: .
D gene: TRBD1
CDR3 protein: CSANQGAYGYTF
CDR3 DNA: TGCAGTGCTAATCAGGGGGCCTATGGCTACACCTTC

V gene: TRBV5-1
J gene: TRBJ2-7
clone size: few
D gene: TRBD1
CDR3 protein: CASSFWDRSSYEQYF
CDR3 DNA: TGCGCCAGCAGCTTCTGGGACAGGAGCTCCTACGAGCAGTACTTC

V gene: TRBV7-8
J gene: TRBJ2-7
clone size: few
D gene: .
CDR3 protein: CASSPEGGPSYEQYF
CDR3 DNA: TGTGCCAGCAGCCCAGAGGGGGGACCGAGCTACGAGCAGTACTTC

V gene: TRBV2
J gene: TRBJ1-4
clone size: .
D gene: .
CDR3 protein: CASSDWEPNEKLFF
CDR3 DNA: TGTGCCAGCAGTGATTGGGAACCTAATGAAAAACTGTTTTTT